Following are 27 T cell receptor beta chains from one sample sequenced in a study of cytomegalovirus exposure and HLA in healthy donors. 60 Vbeta and 13 Jbeta primers were used in PCR. The method was immunoSEQ multiplex PCR; TCRdb's version includes in-frame clones alone and lacks a portion of them. The sample yields 90,000 to 100,000 clones, under 80% seen once. Source material: PBMCs. These receptors came from a man between 35 and 55 years old in good health and CMV-seronegative.

This chain joins TRBV11-2 and TRBJ2-7; 9 positions match TRBD1. The germline V gene encodes CDR1 SGHAT and CDR2 FQNNGV. The CDR3 covers 13 residues. After removal of 8 bases from V and 2 bases from J, the junction contained 4 bases not matched to a gene. CDR3 coding DNA: TGTGCCAGCGGGACAGGGCGGCCCTACGAGCAGTACTTC. This codes for CASGTGRPYEQYF.

The V call is TRBV25-1, the J call TRBJ2-7; 9 bases are shared with TRBD1. J lost 6 bases, V lost 5 bases, and 17 bases had no gene match. The CDR3 is made up of 17 amino acids. Germline values: CDR1 MGHDK, CDR2 SYGVNS. Written as DNA, the CDR3 is TGTGCCAGCAGTCCTCCCGGAGGTCGGGACAGGGCGGGCGAGCAGTACTTC. It encodes CASSPPGGRDRAGEQYF.

The count of this clone is one. The chain uses TRBV2 and TRBJ1-1; tentatively, D is TRBD1 (5 bases). This CDR3 contains 15 residues. Trimming removed 8 bases from V and 1 base from J, with 17 bases in between. Germline-derived CDR1 and CDR2 are SNHLY and FYNNEI. This chain's CDR3 is CASGPVGGTNTEAFF. The CDR3 coding sequence is TGTGCCAGCGGACCTGTGGGGGGGACGAACACTGAAGCTTTCTTT.

V and J are TRBV9 and TRBJ1-5; D is uncertain. This CDR3 has 15 residues. Trimming pared 0 bases from V and 4 bases from J, leaving 11 bases between. From germline, CDR1 is SGDLS and CDR2 YYNGEE. CDR3 bases: TGTGCCAGCAGCGTAGTTCCAGGTTTGAATCAGCCCCAGCATTTT. This encodes CASSVVPGLNQPQHF.

The rearrangement links TRBV11-3 to TRBJ2-1; 7 bases map to TRBD2. Trimming at V came to 0 bases and at J to 2 bases, leaving 7 bases not matched to a gene. This CDR3 is 17 amino acids long. Looked up from germline, CDR1 is SGHNT and CDR2 is YENEEA. CDR3 sequence (DNA): TGTGCCAGCAGCTTAGACGGGAGGCCCCCCACCTACAATGAGCAGTTCTTC. This sequence encodes CASSLDGRPPTYNEQFF.

The chain employs TRBV27 and TRBJ1-4; 11 bases align to TRBD1. Germline V gene data show CDR1 as MNHEY and CDR2 as SMNVEV (reference sequence). The CDR3 is 15 residues long. V was pared by 4 bases and J by 11 bases, with 9 bases of the junction left unmatched. The DNA for the CDR3 is TGTGCCAGCAGTTCCCCGGGACAGGGGGTGTGGAAACTGTTTTTT. Protein product: CASSSPGQGVWKLFF. The complete variable domain, with remaining parts taken from reference TRBV27 and TRBJ1-4, reads EAQVTQNPRYLITVTGKKLTVTCSQNMNHEYMSWYRQDPGLGLRQIYYSMNVEVTDKGDVPEGYKVSRKEKRNFPLILESPSPNQTSLYFCASSSPGQGVWKLFFGSGTQLSVL.

The J gene is TRBJ1-1, the V gene TRBV19, with D possibly being TRBD1 (6 bases). CDR1 LNHDA and CDR2 SQIVND come from the germline V gene (reference sequence). The CDR3 sequence is 15 residues long. V lost 2 bases, J lost 6 bases, and 16 bases lay in between. CDR3 loop: CASSINHRVRPEAFF. CDR3 in DNA: TGTGCCAGTAGTATAAATCACAGGGTGCGGCCTGAAGCTTTCTTT.

The rearrangement uses TRBV9 and TRBJ1-3; no clear D. This CDR3 spans 12 amino acids. Trimming removed 3 bases at V and 3 bases at J, with 4 bases between. Germline loops: CDR1 SGDLS, CDR2 YYNGEE. CDR3 bases: TGTGCCAGCAGCGGACATGGAAACACCATATATTTT. This gives the protein CASSGHGNTIYF. The full variable domain, completed using reference TRBV9 and TRBJ1-3, is DSGVTQTPKHLITATGQRVTLRCSPRSGDLSVYWYQQSLDQGLQFLIQYYNGEERAKGNILERFSAQQFPDLHSELNLSSLELGDSALYFCASSGHGNTIYFGEGSWLTVV.

The chain uses TRBV2 and TRBJ2-7; weak D call: TRBD1 (5 bases). The V and J ends lost 7 bases and 6 bases respectively, with 19 bases between them. This CDR3 contains 14 residues. Germline CDR1 is SNHLY and CDR2 is FYNNEI. The CDR3 DNA sequence: TGTGCCAGCACCAGATCAAGGGGATCCGCCGAGCAGTACTTC. This gives the protein CASTRSRGSAEQYF.

Written as DNA, the CDR3 is TGTGCCAGCAGCCGGGAGAACAATTCACCCCTCCACTTT. Encoded protein: CASSRENNSPLHF. V and J are TRBV2 and TRBJ1-6; no clear D. This CDR3 contains 13 residues. Germline V CDR1 and CDR2: SNHLY, FYNNEI. V dropped 6 bases and J dropped 7 bases, with 10 bases sitting between them.

V gene TRBV5-8 combines with J gene TRBJ2-1; D remains ambiguous. The CDR3 spans 16 residues. Germline CDR1 is SGHTS and CDR2 is YDEGEE. The V and J ends lost 0 bases and 0 bases respectively, with 10 bases between them. The DNA of the CDR3 is TGTGCCAGCAGCTTGGCCGTATGGAGCTCCTACAATGAGCAGTTCTTC. Its translation: CASSLAVWSSYNEQFF.

The rearrangement links TRBV19 to TRBJ2-1, with a tentative D call TRBD2 (6 bases). Per the germline V gene, CDR1 is LNHDA and CDR2 is SQIVND (reference sequence). The CDR3 covers 15 residues. With 2 bases removed from V and 5 bases from J, the gap between germline ends came to 13 bases. The DNA for the CDR3 is TGTGCCAGTAGTATACGGACTATAAGGGACAATGAGCAGTTCTTC. Its protein product is CASSIRTIRDNEQFF.

This clone came up a few times. Just one base apart from a much larger clone, this may be a read error. This sequence joins TRBV6-4 and TRBJ2-1; a possible D gene is TRBD1 (5 bases). Germline CDR1 and CDR2: MRHNA and SNTAGT. The CDR3 spans 15 residues. CDR3 residues: CASTDSTVGLNEQFF. The CDR3 bases are TGTGCCAGCACTGACTCGACCGTGGGGCTCAATGAGCAGTTCTTC.

This clone has only a few counts. The V call is TRBV4-3, the J call TRBJ2-6, with TRBD1 matching 9 bases. The CDR3 loop spans 20 amino acids. Germline-derived CDR1 and CDR2 are LGHNA and YSLEER. V trimming: 1 base; J trimming: 1 base; junction bases outside the gene matches: 11. This chain's CDR3 is CASSQGYRSGQGSGANVLTF. CDR3 nucleotide sequence: TGCGCCAGCAGCCAAGGGTACAGATCGGGACAGGGATCTGGGGCCAACGTCCTGACTTTC.

J is TRBJ2-5 and V is TRBV27, with D maybe TRBD2 (5 bases). This CDR3 is 17 amino acids long. Trimming shortened V by 6 bases and J by 5 bases, and 25 bases separated the two germline ends. Looked up from germline, CDR1 is MNHEY and CDR2 is SMNVEV (reference sequence). CDR3 nucleotides: TGTGCCAGCAGACCGAATTCCTTCGGTGGGGAGAAGGAGACCCAGTACTTC. Translating it yields CASRPNSFGGEKETQYF.

J is TRBJ2-2 and V is TRBV19; 9 bases are a match to TRBD1. Germline loops: CDR1 LNHDA, CDR2 SQIVND (reference sequence). The CDR3 sequence is 15 residues long. V was clipped by 6 bases and J by 6 bases; unmatched bases: 8. CDR3 nucleotides: TGTGCCAGTAGCTCCTTGGGACAGGGTGCCGGGGAGCTGTTTTTT. It yields the protein CASSSLGQGAGELFF.

The rearrangement uses TRBV7-8 and TRBJ1-2, with D possibly TRBD1 on 5 matching bases. The CDR3 is made up of 15 amino acids. The ends were cut back, 0 bases at V and 4 bases at J, with 12 bases in the middle. The germline V gene has CDR1 SGHVS and CDR2 FQNEAQ. The CDR3, as DNA: TGTGCCAGCAGCTTAGCTCCAGGGCTCACCTATGGCTACACCTTC. It is translated as CASSLAPGLTYGYTF.

The chain combines TRBV9 with TRBJ1-3, with TRBD1 as a possible D gene (6 bases). Trimming left V 3 bases short and J 0 bases short, with 13 bases between. CDR3 length: 16 amino acids. Germline CDR1 is SGDLS and CDR2 is YYNGEE. CDR3 in amino acids: CASSGTTGFSGNTIYF. The CDR3 nucleotides read TGTGCCAGCAGCGGAACGACAGGCTTCTCTGGAAACACCATATATTTT.

The chain couples TRBV29-1 to TRBJ2-7, with TRBD1 as a possible D gene (6 bases). Trimming shortened V by 6 bases and J by 2 bases, and 17 bases separated the two germline ends. The CDR3 sequence is 14 residues long. Germline V gene sequence: CDR1 SQVTM, CDR2 ANQGSEA. CDR3 DNA: TGCAGCGTCAAAAAGCAGGGGAAGCCCTACGAGCAGTACTTC. Translating gives CSVKKQGKPYEQYF.

The chain has TRBV27 and TRBJ2-5; TRBD1 matches at 9 bases. CDR3 length equals 16 residues. The J segment lost 4 bases and the V segment lost 5 bases, leaving 11 bases of the junction unmatched. Germline V lookup: CDR1 MNHEY, CDR2 SMNVEV (reference sequence). Here the CDR3 reads CASSHHTGGSSETQYF. For the CDR3, the DNA is TGTGCCAGCAGTCACCACACAGGGGGCTCATCAGAGACCCAGTACTTC.

A word on this clone: One end of the junction is discordant with germline, which a read error may explain. The rearrangement uses TRBV7-9 and TRBJ2-2; the D gene is possibly TRBD2 (6 bases). Germline CDR1 is SEHNR and CDR2 is FQNEAQ (reference sequence). CDR3 length equals 12 residues. The CDR3, as DNA: TGTTCCAGCAGCGGGCGTGGGGGGGAGCTGTTTTTT. Its translation is CSSSGRGGELFF. Filled out from reference TRBV7-9 and TRBJ2-2, the complete variable domain reads DTGVSQNPRHKITKRGQNVTFRCDPISEHNRLYWYRQTLGQGPEFLTYFQNEAQLEKSRLLSDRFSAERPKGSFSTLEIQRTEQGDSAMYLCSSSGRGGELFFGEGSRLTVL.

V usage is TRBV27 and J usage is TRBJ1-2; TRBD1 agrees at 9 bases. Trimming took 5 bases from V and 1 from J; bases not matched to a gene: 8. Germline loops: CDR1 MNHEY, CDR2 SMNVEV (reference sequence). The CDR3 contains 16 residues. CDR3 nucleotide sequence: TGTGCCAGCAGTCCCGCCCCGGGACAGGGTAACTATGGCTACACCTTC. Translating it yields CASSPAPGQGNYGYTF.

V gene TRBV27 combines with J gene TRBJ1-2; 7 nucleotides match TRBD1. This CDR3 contains 15 residues. The ends lost 3 bases at V and 5 bases at J; junction bases unmatched: 9. CDR1 is MNHEY, CDR2 SMNVEV, per germline (reference sequence). This CDR3 is CASSLASGGPYGYTF. In DNA, the CDR3 is TGTGCCAGCAGTTTGGCTTCAGGGGGACCTTATGGCTACACCTTC.

The genes are TRBV2 and TRBJ1-1; D not certain. The CDR3 totals 11 residues. Germline values: CDR1 SNHLY, CDR2 FYNNEI. Between the trimmed V and J ends, which lost 3 bases and 3 bases, there was a span of 2 bases. CDR3 amino acids: CASSDDTEAFF. The CDR3 DNA follows: TGTGCCAGCAGTGACGACACTGAAGCTTTCTTT.

The chain combines TRBV6-4 with TRBJ2-1, with TRBD2 matching 10 bases. The V segment lost 6 bases and the J segment 6 bases; nucleotides outside the gene matches: 17. Germline V lookup: CDR1 MRHNA, CDR2 SNTAGT. The CDR3 loop spans 18 amino acids. The CDR3 sequence is CASRRSDRGLARGNEQFF. The CDR3 nucleotides are TGTGCCAGCAGGCGGTCGGATAGGGGACTAGCGAGGGGCAATGAGCAGTTCTTC.

V and J are TRBV27 and TRBJ2-1; TRBD2 matches at 14 bases. Germline V lookup: CDR1 MNHEY, CDR2 SMNVEV (reference sequence). The CDR3 length is 18 residues. The V gene end was trimmed by 5 bases and the J gene end by 4 bases; junction bases not matched to a gene: 10. CDR3 DNA: TGTGCCAGCAGTGAACGACTAGCGGGGGGGCCTTTGTACAATGAGCAGTTCTTC. It codes for CASSERLAGGPLYNEQFF.

The V and J genes are TRBV7-2 and TRBJ2-5, with unresolved D. CDR3 length equals 12 residues. CDR1 and CDR2 (germline): SGHTA, FQGNSA. The V end was cut by 2 bases, the J end by 5 bases, with 6 bases between. CDR3 in amino acids: CASSLWHETQYF. The CDR3 nucleotides are TGTGCCAGCAGCTTATGGCACGAGACCCAGTACTTC.